This T cell receptor beta chain emerged from a study of shared clonotypes between healthy human individuals. Germline loops: CDR1 MGHRA, CDR2 YSYEKL. Trimming took 0 bases from V and 5 from J, leaving 16 bases between them. This CDR3 spans 16 amino acids. Donors, without exception, were Caucasian adults residing in Nashville, Tennessee. Findings of the study overall: Clonotypes shared by all four donors outscored non-shared clonotypes in generation probability.

Deep-level settings were used for running the assay. Only in-frame clones appear in the TCRdb table, and some are missing; sequencing was by immunoSEQ multiplex PCR. The repertoire consists of 2 million to 2.5 million clones, with around 95% occurring once and the leading ten covering roughly 0.13%. Turning to this clone: Its specificity is not known.

This TCR derives from a man between 18 and 29 years old in good health. The chain links TRBV4-1 to TRBJ2-5; tentatively, D is TRBD2 (5 bases). Specimen: naive CD4+ T cells sorted from blood. The sample's subset: CD45RA+ positively selected. The CDR3 loop is CASSQDGRARRETQYF. As DNA, the CDR3 is TGCGCCAGCAGCCAAGATGGAAGGGCTAGGAGGGAGACCCAGTACTTC.